The 21 T cell receptor beta chains in this list originate from one sample, sequenced in a study of shared clonotypes between healthy human individuals. Using immunoSEQ multiplex PCR, the repertoire was profiled, and TCRdb retains in-frame clones only, with some absent. The sample includes 190,000 or so clones, roughly 70% of them seen just once. Sequencing was carried out using memory CD4+ T cells sorted from blood. Regarding subset: CD45RA-negative fraction. These receptors all stem from a man aged 25 to 40 in good health.

Comments on this clone: At one end, the junction sequence differs from germline, possibly due to a read error. The chain combines TRBV28 with TRBJ1-1; D is unresolved. The CDR3 extends over 15 amino acids. The germline gives CDR1 MDHEN, CDR2 SYDVKM. The CDR3 sequence: CASSLRTGWNAEAFF. The DNA for the CDR3 is TGTGCCAGCAGTTTACGAACCGGGTGGAACGCTGAAGCTTTCTTT.

This clone was found once. This CDR3 is CSVSGTGVYEQYF. Here the CDR3 DNA reads TGCAGCGTCTCAGGGACAGGGGTTTACGAGCAGTACTTC. The chain links TRBV29-1 to TRBJ2-7, with TRBD1 matching over 10 bases. The CDR3 length is 13 residues. CDR1 is SQVTM and CDR2 is ANQGSEA in the germline V gene. Trimming cost V 6 bases and J 4 bases; bases outside gene matches: 6.

This clone was detected only a few times. The chain recombines TRBV7-8 with TRBJ1-5, with D perhaps TRBD1 (5 bases). The CDR3 consists of 13 residues. Per the germline V gene, CDR1 is SGHVS and CDR2 is FQNEAQ. Trimming took off 5 bases at V and 3 bases at J, with 8 bases between the two ends. The CDR3 nucleotides read TGTGCCAGCAGCCCACAGGCCAATCAGCCCCAGCATTTT. As protein: CASSPQANQPQHF.

The sample holds a few counts of this clone. J is TRBJ2-5 and V is TRBV5-1, with TRBD2 matching 8 bases. CDR3 length: 15 residues. From germline, CDR1 is SGHRS and CDR2 YFSETQ. V gave up 0 bases and J gave up 5 bases; unmatched junction bases: 6. The CDR3 sequence is CASSLDPAGVETQYF. The CDR3, as DNA: TGCGCCAGCAGCTTGGACCCAGCGGGAGTTGAGACCCAGTACTTC.

The chain has TRBV28 and TRBJ1-5; D is uncertain. V was cut by 5 bases and J by 8 bases, with 7 bases left in between. The CDR3 sequence is 11 residues long. The germline CDR1 and CDR2 sequences are MDHEN and SYDVKM. In DNA form, the CDR3 reads TGTGCCAGCAGTCTCCTTGAGCCCCAGCATTTT. Encoded protein: CASSLLEPQHF.

This sequence joins TRBV5-1 and TRBJ1-5, with TRBD1 matching 7 bases. V trimming: 1 base; J trimming: 4 bases; junction bases outside the gene matches: 14. The CDR3 runs to 18 residues. Germline V CDR1 and CDR2: SGHRS, YFSETQ. CDR3 nucleotides: TGCGCCAGCAGCTTGAACAGGTCCTTAGGGGGCTTTAATCAGCCCCAGCATTTT. Its protein product is CASSLNRSLGGFNQPQHF.

The CDR3 region has the DNA TGTGCCAGCAGCGTAGCAGGGATTTACAATGAGCAGTTCTTC. Protein: CASSVAGIYNEQFF. The chain links TRBV9 to TRBJ2-1; a weak D match, TRBD1 (5 bases). CDR3 size: 14 residues. Per germline, CDR1 SGDLS and CDR2 YYNGEE. V lost 0 bases and J lost 4, with 8 bases in between.

This rearrangement joins TRBV5-8 to TRBJ1-2, with TRBD1 matching 9 bases. The CDR3 spans 13 residues. Germline V gene lookup returns CDR1 SGHTS and CDR2 YDEGEE. Trimming took 5 bases from V and 4 from J; bases not matched to a gene: 3. CDR3 in DNA: TGTGCCAGCAGGATGACAGGGGGCTATGGCTACACCTTC. Its translation is CASRMTGGYGYTF.

V gene TRBV19 combines with J gene TRBJ1-2; D is ambiguous. The germline V and J ends were trimmed by 7 bases and 6 bases, with 21 bases remaining between them. Per germline, CDR1 LNHDA and CDR2 SQIVND (reference sequence). The CDR3 is made up of 15 amino acids. The CDR3 loop reads CASKGGIGSINGYTF. CDR3 coding DNA: TGTGCCAGTAAGGGTGGGATTGGGAGTATCAATGGCTACACCTTC.

The chain links TRBV14 to TRBJ2-5; 15 bases line up with TRBD2. CDR1 is SGHDN and CDR2 is FVKESK in the germline V gene. The CDR3 is 17 residues long. The V gene end was trimmed by 4 bases and the J gene end by 4 bases; junction bases not matched to a gene: 7. The CDR3 bases are TGTGCCAGCAGCCCCGGACTAGCGGGAGGGCCCCGAGAGACCCAGTACTTC. Translating gives CASSPGLAGGPRETQYF.

This clone was picked up one time. This sequence joins TRBV9 and TRBJ2-5, with D perhaps matching TRBD1 (5 bases). Germline V gives CDR1 SGDLS, CDR2 YYNGEE. V was shortened by 0 bases and J by 9 bases, with 12 bases between the two germline ends. This CDR3 has 13 amino acids. CDR3 nucleotides: TGTGCCAGCAGCGTAGACTCCCAAGGGGCCCAGTACTTC. This gives the protein CASSVDSQGAQYF.

In its sample, this clone was seen a few times. This chain uses TRBV5-5 with TRBJ2-3; D ambiguous. In germline, CDR1 is SGHKS, CDR2 YYEKEE (reference sequence). The length of the CDR3 is 14 residues. With 4 bases removed from V and 4 bases from J, the gap between germline ends came to 13 bases. The CDR3 loop reads CASSIRATADTQYF. CDR3 sequence (DNA): TGTGCCAGCAGCATTCGGGCCACAGCAGATACGCAGTATTTT.

This clone was seen just once. This sequence joins TRBV6-5 and TRBJ2-3, with 10 bases lining up with TRBD2. After removal of 6 bases from V and 5 bases from J, the junction contained 5 bases not matched to a gene. The germline V gene encodes CDR1 MNHEY and CDR2 SVGAGI. The CDR3 consists of 14 residues. CDR3 amino acids: CASSQLAGRDTQYF. The CDR3 DNA is TGTGCCAGCAGCCAACTAGCGGGGAGAGATACGCAGTATTTT.

The chain couples TRBV9 to TRBJ1-1; 10 bases are a match to TRBD1. Trimming took 4 bases from V and 3 from J; bases not matched to a gene: 3. This CDR3 region has 14 residues. Germline loops: CDR1 SGDLS, CDR2 YYNGEE. The CDR3 region is CASSIGQGDTEAFF. The CDR3 bases are TGTGCCAGCAGCATAGGACAGGGGGACACTGAAGCTTTCTTT.

This clone was counted between two and nine times. The J gene is TRBJ1-5, the V gene TRBV28, with a weak D call TRBD1 (6 bases). CDR1 and CDR2 (germline): MDHEN, SYDVKM. Trimming took off 2 bases at V and 4 bases at J, with 15 bases between the two ends. This CDR3 spans 16 amino acids. In DNA, the CDR3 is TGTGCCAGCAGTTTAGGAACAGGGAGAAGGAATCAGCCCCAGCATTTT. Translated: CASSLGTGRRNQPQHF.

This clone has just a few counts. The junction departs from germline at one end; a sequencing error may be responsible. The V and J genes are TRBV9 and TRBJ2-1; D perhaps matches TRBD2 (6 bases). From germline, CDR1 is SGDLS and CDR2 YYNGEE. CDR3 length equals 12 residues. The CDR3 region is CATAPTQVWGVF. The CDR3 DNA sequence: TGTGCCACCGCACCCACCCAAGTGTGGGGGGTCTTC. The entire variable domain, with the rest obtained from reference TRBV9 and TRBJ2-1, is as follows: DSGVTQTPKHLITATGQRVTLRCSPRSGDLSVYWYQQSLDQGLQFLIQYYNGEERAKGNILERFSAQQFPDLHSELNLSSLELGDSALYFCATAPTQVWGVFGPGTRLTVL.

This clone was seen a handful of times. The chain employs TRBV29-1 and TRBJ2-4; tentatively, D is TRBD2 (6 bases). V was shortened by 6 bases and J by 3 bases, with 18 bases between the two germline ends. CDR1 is SQVTM, CDR2 ANQGSEA, per germline. This CDR3 region has 15 residues. CDR3 sequence (DNA): TGCAGCGTCGCAAATAGCGGAACGCTCAAAAACATTCAGTACTTC. Translated, it gives CSVANSGTLKNIQYF.

The chain uses TRBV20-1 and TRBJ2-1; the D is unclear. The CDR3 runs 10 residues. Trimming took off 5 bases at V and 5 bases at J, with 4 bases between the two ends. Germline CDR1 is DFQATT and CDR2 is SNEGSKA (reference sequence). Here the CDR3 reads CSALDNEQFF. The CDR3 DNA reads as TGCAGTGCTCTAGACAATGAGCAGTTCTTC.

This chain links TRBV28 with TRBJ1-3; 7 nucleotides agree with TRBD1. The CDR3 length is 15 residues. The germline CDR1 and CDR2 sequences are MDHEN and SYDVKM. J gave up 2 bases and V 5 bases, and 6 bases lay outside the gene matches. CDR3 nucleotide sequence: TGTGCCAGCAGTACACCGACAGGGACTGGAAACACCATATATTTT. Its protein is CASSTPTGTGNTIYF.

V gene TRBV28 combines with J gene TRBJ2-7; the D gene could be TRBD1 or TRBD2 (6 bases each). This CDR3 contains 15 residues. V was trimmed by 4 bases and J by 3 bases, leaving 16 bases between them. Germline CDR1 MDHEN, CDR2 SYDVKM. CDR3: CASSSPGAMNYEQYF. The CDR3 DNA follows: TGTGCCAGCAGTTCCCCGGGGGCCATGAACTACGAGCAGTACTTC.

The chain is built from TRBV20-1 and TRBJ2-7; D not certain. The V and J ends lost 7 bases and 7 bases respectively, with 14 bases between them. The CDR3 runs to 11 residues. Germline CDR1 DFQATT, CDR2 SNEGSKA (reference sequence). The CDR3 coding sequence is TGCAGTGGTACTCCTGCCGGTGAGCAGTACTTC. Translating it yields CSGTPAGEQYF.